The clone carrying this T cell receptor beta chain was seen only a few times. Its antigen remains unknown. As for time point: newly diagnosed GD, antithyroid drugs for less than 3 months. Generation of the TCR library employed RNA extracted from PBMCs. The EDTA tubes were filled with 8.5 to 9.5 milliliters of drawn peripheral blood. The sample belongs to a study of regulatory T cells in long-lasting Graves disease. Study outcomes and limitations: Persistent Graves' patients had lower TCR diversity than newly diagnosed ones. Only a small sample size was used, which may have cut accuracy.

V lost 5 bases and J lost 5, with 15 bases in between. Germline CDR1 and CDR2: MRHNA and SNTAGT. The CDR3 sequence is 15 residues long. In building TCR beta libraries, iRepertoire HTBI primers were used together with Arm-PCR of CDR3 regions. TCRdb passed the multiplex PCR reads through MiXCR, listing each CDR3 protein once. The sample carries under 250,000 distinct CDR3 sequences, over 20% recorded once. The material sequenced was peripheral blood mononuclear cells (PBMCs), taken at new diagnosis, from a patient treated with antithyroid drugs. The gene calls are TRBV6-4 and TRBJ2-2; D might be TRBD2 (6 bases). This receptor was taken from a female donor with Graves disease. This CDR3 is CASSYLGLYTGELFF. CDR3 in DNA: TGTGCCAGCAGTTACCTGGGACTTTATACCGGGGAGCTGTTTTTT.